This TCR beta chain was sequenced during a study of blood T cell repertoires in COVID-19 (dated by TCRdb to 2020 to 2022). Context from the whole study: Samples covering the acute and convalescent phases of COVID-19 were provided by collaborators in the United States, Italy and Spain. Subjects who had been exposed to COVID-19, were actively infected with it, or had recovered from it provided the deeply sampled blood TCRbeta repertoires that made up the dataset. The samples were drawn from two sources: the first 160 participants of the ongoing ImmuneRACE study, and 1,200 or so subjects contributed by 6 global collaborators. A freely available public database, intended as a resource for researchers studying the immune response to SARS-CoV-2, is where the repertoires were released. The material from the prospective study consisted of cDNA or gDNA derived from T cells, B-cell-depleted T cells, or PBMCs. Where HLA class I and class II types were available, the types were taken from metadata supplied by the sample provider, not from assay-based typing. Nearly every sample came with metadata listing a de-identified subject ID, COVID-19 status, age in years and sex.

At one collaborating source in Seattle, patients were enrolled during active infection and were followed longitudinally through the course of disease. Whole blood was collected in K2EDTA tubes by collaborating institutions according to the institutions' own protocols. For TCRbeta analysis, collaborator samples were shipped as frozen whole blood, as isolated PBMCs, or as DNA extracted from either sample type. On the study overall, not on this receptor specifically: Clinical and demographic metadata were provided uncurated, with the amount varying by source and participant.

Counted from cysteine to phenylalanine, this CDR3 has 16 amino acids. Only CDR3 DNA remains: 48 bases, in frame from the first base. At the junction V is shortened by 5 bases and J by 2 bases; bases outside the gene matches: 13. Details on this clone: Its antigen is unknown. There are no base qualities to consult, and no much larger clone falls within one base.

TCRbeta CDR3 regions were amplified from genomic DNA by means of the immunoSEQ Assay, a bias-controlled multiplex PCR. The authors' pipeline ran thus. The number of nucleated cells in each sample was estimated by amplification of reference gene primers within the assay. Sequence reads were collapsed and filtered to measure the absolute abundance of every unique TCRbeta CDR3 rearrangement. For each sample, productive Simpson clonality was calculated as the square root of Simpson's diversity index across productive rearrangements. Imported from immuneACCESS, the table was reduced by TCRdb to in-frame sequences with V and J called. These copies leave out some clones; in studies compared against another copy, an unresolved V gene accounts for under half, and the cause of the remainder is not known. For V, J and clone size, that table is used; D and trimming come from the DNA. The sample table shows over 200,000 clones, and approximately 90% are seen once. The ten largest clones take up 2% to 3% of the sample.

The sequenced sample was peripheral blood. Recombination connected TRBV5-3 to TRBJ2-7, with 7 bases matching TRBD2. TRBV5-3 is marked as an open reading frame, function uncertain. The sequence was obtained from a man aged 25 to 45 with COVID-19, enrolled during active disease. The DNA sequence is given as TGTGCCAGAAGGCGTTCCCGGGGGGTAGGCCCCTACGAGCAGTACTTC. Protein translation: CARRRSRGVGPYEQYF.